The rows below give T cell receptor beta chains drawn from one sample of a study of beta chain features in type 1 diabetes. Profiled with immunoSEQ multiplex PCR; TCRdb holds only in-frame clones, not every one. The table lists 130,000 to 150,000 clones, about 13% of them singletons. The source material was central memory CD4+ T cells from blood. These receptors came from a young man with type 1 diabetes. The CDR3 runs from the conserved cysteine through the conserved F or W. Fields, in order: clone size, J gene, V gene, D gene, CDR3 protein, CDR3 DNA. The D gene is left open where the match is weak. A clone size is listed for some rows: how often the clone was seen (once, few, many), or a class if it is expanded.

>-|TRBJ1-4|TRBV9|-
CASSVEAGMGEKLFF
TGTGCCAGCAGCGTAGAGGCAGGAATGGGTGAAAAACTGTTTTTT
>-|TRBJ2-7|TRBV27|-
CASSGGHFYEQYF
TGTGCCAGCAGCGGTGGACATTTCTACGAGCAGTACTTC
>few|TRBJ2-1|TRBV21-1|-
CASSKNMTRNEQFF
TGTGCCAGCAGCAAAAATATGACTAGAAATGAGCAGTTCTTC
>many|TRBJ2-1|TRBV4-1|-
CASSHRTVYNEQFF
TGCGCCAGCAGCCACCGGACGGTTTACAATGAGCAGTTCTTC
>once|TRBJ2-2|TRBV7-9|TRBD1
CASSTAGGTGELFF
TGTGCCAGCAGCACTGCAGGGGGCACCGGGGAGCTGTTTTTT
>-|TRBJ2-1|TRBV5-1|-
CASSLPTPPSDEQFF
TGCGCCAGCAGCTTGCCTACCCCCCCCTCCGATGAGCAGTTCTTC
>few|TRBJ1-4|TRBV5-1|TRBD1
CASSLTGQGNEKLFF
TGCGCCAGCAGCTTGACGGGACAGGGGAATGAAAAACTGTTTTTT
>few|TRBJ2-7|TRBV5-4|-
CASSLSSGGREQYF
TGTGCCAGCAGCTTGTCTAGTGGGGGTCGCGAGCAGTACTTC
>few|TRBJ2-7|TRBV7-2|TRBD1
CASSLGQGGGEQYF
TGTGCCAGCAGCTTGGGACAGGGGGGAGGCGAGCAGTACTTC
>few|TRBJ1-6|TRBV5-8|-
CASSLRDRNSPLHF
TGTGCCAGCAGCTTGAGGGATCGGAATTCACCCCTCCACTTT
>-|TRBJ1-2|TRBV18|TRBD1
CASSPGRGYYGYTF
TGTGCCAGCTCACCGGGCAGGGGGTACTATGGCTACACCTTC
>-|TRBJ2-7|TRBV2|-
CASSDQGLYEQYF
TGTGCCAGCAGTGATCAGGGGCTCTACGAGCAGTACTTC
>-|TRBJ2-3|TRBV5-6|TRBD2
CASSLRLAGGTDTQYF
TGTGCCAGCAGCCTCCGACTAGCGGGGGGGACAGATACGCAGTATTTT
>once|TRBJ2-2|TRBV13|TRBD1
CASSSDRGRDTGELFF
TGTGCCAGCAGCTCCGACAGGGGGCGCGACACCGGGGAGCTGTTTTTT
>few|TRBJ1-1|TRBV28|-
CASTRQLITEAFF
TGTGCCAGCACGCGACAGCTGATCACTGAAGCTTTCTTT
>few|TRBJ2-1|TRBV9|-
CASSVAGGGGNEQFF
TGTGCCAGCAGCGTAGCGGGGGGCGGAGGCAATGAGCAGTTCTTC
>once|TRBJ1-2|TRBV28|-
CASRVPLGGYTF
TGTGCCAGCAGGGTACCCCTTGGGGGCTACACCTTC
>-|TRBJ2-1|TRBV9|TRBD1
CASSVATGQGASSEQFF
TGTGCCAGCAGCGTAGCTACGGGACAGGGGGCGTCATCTGAGCAGTTCTTC
>-|TRBJ1-2|TRBV5-1|TRBD1
CASSSTGTGDGYTF
TGCGCCAGCAGCTCCACCGGGACAGGGGATGGCTACACCTTC
>few|TRBJ1-6|TRBV9|-
CASSRQTSNSPLHF
TGTGCCAGCAGTAGACAGACGTCTAATTCACCCCTCCACTTT
>-|TRBJ2-5|TRBV4-2|TRBD2
CASSQVGLAGGLETQYF
TGTGCCAGCAGCCAAGTAGGGCTAGCGGGGGGGCTGGAGACCCAGTACTTC
>few|TRBJ2-3|TRBV10-3|-
CAISAYTDTQYF
TGTGCCATCAGTGCTTACACAGATACGCAGTATTTT
>few|TRBJ2-1|TRBV6-1|-
CAISERDRDEQFF
TGTGCCATCAGTGAGAGAGATCGGGATGAGCAGTTCTTC
>few|TRBJ1-2|TRBV27|-
CASSFKPGQGTSNYGYTF
TGTGCCAGCAGTTTTAAACCGGGTCAGGGGACTTCTAACTATGGCTACACCTTC
>few|TRBJ2-7|TRBV6-5|TRBD1
CASSYETGTASYEQYF
TGTGCCAGCAGTTACGAAACCGGGACAGCTTCCTACGAGCAGTACTTC
>few|TRBJ2-7|TRBV4-2|TRBD1
CASSQQGQGIYEQYF
TGTGCCAGCAGCCAGCAGGGACAGGGGATCTACGAGCAGTACTTC
>few|TRBJ1-1|TRBV7-2|-
CASSLNTMAADLEAFF
TGTGCCAGCAGCTTAAACACGATGGCGGCAGATCTTGAAGCTTTCTTT
>-|TRBJ1-1|TRBV27|-
CASTYGIGSTEAFF
TGTGCCAGCACCTACGGTATCGGGTCCACTGAAGCTTTCTTT
>-|TRBJ2-1|TRBV29-1|-
CSVEMGVEQFF
TGCAGCGTTGAAATGGGGGTAGAGCAGTTCTTC
>-|TRBJ1-6|TRBV2|TRBD1
CASRGQGSASPLHF
TGTGCCAGCAGAGGACAGGGGAGTGCTTCACCCCTCCACTTT
>-|TRBJ2-3|TRBV5-6|TRBD2
CASSSRGSGGRTDTQYF
TGTGCCAGCAGCTCCCGTGGTAGCGGGGGACGCACAGATACGCAGTATTTT
>-|TRBJ2-1|TRBV7-8|TRBD1
CASSPRTGIYNEQFF
TGTGCCAGCAGCCCTCGGACAGGGATCTACAATGAGCAGTTCTTC
>-|TRBJ2-7|TRBV5-4|TRBD1
CASTKRQGTGSYEQYF
TGTGCCAGCACCAAAAGACAGGGAACGGGCTCCTACGAGCAGTACTTC
>-|TRBJ1-1|TRBV5-6|-
CASSPVGQSSNTEAFF
TGTGCCAGCAGCCCTGTCGGACAGTCCAGCAACACTGAAGCTTTCTTT
>few|TRBJ1-2|TRBV5-4|-
CASSLSAGALYGYTF
TGTGCCAGCAGCTTGTCTGCGGGGGCCCTGTATGGCTACACCTTC
>-|TRBJ2-5|TRBV10-2|-
CASSAWGETQYF
TGCGCCAGCAGTGCCTGGGGGGAGACCCAGTACTTC
>-|TRBJ2-1|TRBV19|-
CASRIVGEQFF
TGTGCCAGTAGAATAGTGGGTGAGCAGTTCTTC
>few|TRBJ2-7|TRBV13|-
CASSTSNLATGEQYF
TGTGCCAGCAGCACATCGAACCTCGCAACGGGCGAGCAGTACTTC
>many|TRBJ2-1|TRBV19|-
CASSIGGRYSYNEQFF
TGTGCCAGTAGTATTGGGGGACGGTACTCCTACAATGAGCAGTTCTTC
>few|TRBJ2-7|TRBV7-9|-
CASSFRQDSYEQYF
TGTGCCAGCAGCTTCCGACAGGACTCCTACGAGCAGTACTTC
>-|TRBJ2-2|TRBV18|-
CASSPRANTGELFF
TGTGCCAGCTCACCACGGGCCAACACCGGGGAGCTGTTTTTT
>few|TRBJ2-1|TRBV30|-
CAWSLQENEQFF
TGTGCCTGGTCCCTCCAGGAGAATGAGCAGTTCTTC
>-|TRBJ1-1|TRBV7-8|TRBD1
CASSHGTGNTEAFF
TGTGCCAGCAGTCACGGGACAGGGAACACTGAAGCTTTCTTT
>-|TRBJ2-2|TRBV2|-
CASSLQAGELFF
TGTGCCAGCAGTTTACAGGCCGGGGAGCTGTTTTTT
>-|TRBJ1-4|TRBV7-9|-
CASTPDSEKLFF
TGTGCCAGCACGCCAGACAGTGAAAAACTGTTTTTT
>few|TRBJ1-1|TRBV30|-
CAWRVGGWNTEAFF
TGTGCCTGGAGGGTAGGGGGATGGAACACTGAAGCTTTCTTT
>-|TRBJ1-1|TRBV10-3|TRBD1
CAIREGQPNTEAFF
TGTGCCATCAGGGAGGGACAGCCGAACACTGAAGCTTTCTTT